The rows below give T cell receptor beta chains drawn from one sample of a study of cytotoxic CD8 clonotypes in ibrutinib-treated CLL. Here immunoSEQ multiplex PCR was the method, and the copy in TCRdb shows in-frame clones only, minus some. The sample includes 150,000 to 200,000 clones, approximately 80% of them seen just once. This material consisted of PBMCs, taken after 12 months of ibrutinib treatment. The source of these receptors is a human donor with chronic lymphocytic leukemia. Both conserved end residues are part of each CDR3. A D gene is named only where the DNA matches it firmly. Size values are once, few and many counts, or a class for expanded clones, and some rows have none.

D	size	V	J	CDR3	DNA
TRBD1	.	TRBV5-1	TRBJ1-1	CASSLTGEVTEAFF	TGCGCCAGCAGCTTGACAGGGGAGGTCACTGAAGCTTTCTTT
TRBD1	.	TRBV2	TRBJ1-4	CASTLQGNPNEKLFF	TGTGCCAGCACTTTACAGGGGAATCCTAATGAAAAACTGTTTTTT
.	.	TRBV7-2	TRBJ2-7	CASSLPGSYEQYF	TGTGCCAGCAGCTTACCTGGCTCCTACGAGCAGTACTTC
TRBD1	few	TRBV19	TRBJ2-7	CASSRTGGRREQYF	TGTGCCAGTAGTCGGACAGGGGGCCGACGAGAGCAGTACTTC
.	.	TRBV11-2	TRBJ1-4	CASSLGIDEKLFF	TGTGCCAGCAGCTTAGGGATCGATGAAAAACTGTTTTTT
.	few	TRBV14	TRBJ2-3	CASSQVGSDTQYF	TGTGCCAGCAGCCAAGTGGGTTCTGATACGCAGTATTTT
.	once	TRBV7-9	TRBJ1-4	CASSPSSLQKLFF	TGTGCCAGCAGCCCTTCTTCTCTACAAAAACTGTTTTTT
.	.	TRBV28	TRBJ2-7	CASSSQGRGRYEQYF	TGTGCCAGCAGTTCTCAGGGGAGGGGTCGTTACGAGCAGTACTTC
.	once	TRBV7-9	TRBJ1-4	CASSSLAGVTGEKLFF	TGTGCCAGCAGCTCCCTTGCCGGGGTGACGGGTGAAAAACTGTTTTTT
.	once	TRBV27	TRBJ2-1	CASSGYGASLGEQFF	TGTGCCAGCAGTGGCTACGGCGCTTCTCTGGGTGAGCAGTTCTTC